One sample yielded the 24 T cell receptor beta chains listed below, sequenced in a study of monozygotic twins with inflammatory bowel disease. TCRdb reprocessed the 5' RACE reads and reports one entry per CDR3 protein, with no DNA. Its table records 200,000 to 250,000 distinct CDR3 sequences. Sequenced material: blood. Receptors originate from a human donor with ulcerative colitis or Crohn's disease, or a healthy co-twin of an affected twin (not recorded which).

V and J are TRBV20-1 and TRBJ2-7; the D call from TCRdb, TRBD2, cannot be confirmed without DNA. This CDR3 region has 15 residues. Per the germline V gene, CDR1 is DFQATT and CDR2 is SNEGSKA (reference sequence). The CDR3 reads CSASRLAGGPGEQYF.

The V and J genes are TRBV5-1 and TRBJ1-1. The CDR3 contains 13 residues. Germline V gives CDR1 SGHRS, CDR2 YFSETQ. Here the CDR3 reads CASRFVGNTEAFF.

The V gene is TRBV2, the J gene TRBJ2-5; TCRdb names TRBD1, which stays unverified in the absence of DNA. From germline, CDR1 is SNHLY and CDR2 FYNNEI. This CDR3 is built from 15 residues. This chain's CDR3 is CASSEGHWGADPQYF.

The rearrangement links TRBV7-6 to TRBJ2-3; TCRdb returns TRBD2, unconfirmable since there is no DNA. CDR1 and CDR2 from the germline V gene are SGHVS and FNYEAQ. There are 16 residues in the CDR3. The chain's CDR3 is CASSLGLAGTGDTQYF.

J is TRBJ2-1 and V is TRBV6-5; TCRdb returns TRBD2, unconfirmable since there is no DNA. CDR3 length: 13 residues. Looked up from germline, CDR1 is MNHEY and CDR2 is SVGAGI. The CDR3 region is CASNSGRSNEQFF.

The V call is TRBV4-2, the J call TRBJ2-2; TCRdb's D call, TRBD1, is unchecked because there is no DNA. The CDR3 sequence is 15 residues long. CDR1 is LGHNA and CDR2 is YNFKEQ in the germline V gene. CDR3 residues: CASSQGQGPTGELFF.

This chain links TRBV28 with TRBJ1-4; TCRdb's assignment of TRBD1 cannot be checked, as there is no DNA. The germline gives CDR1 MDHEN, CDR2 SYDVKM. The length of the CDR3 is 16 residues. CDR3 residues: CASSSRQGATNEKLFF.

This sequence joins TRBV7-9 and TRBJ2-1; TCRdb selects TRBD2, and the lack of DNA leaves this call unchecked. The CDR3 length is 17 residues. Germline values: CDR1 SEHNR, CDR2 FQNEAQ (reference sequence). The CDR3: CASSSIRGGVTYNEQFF. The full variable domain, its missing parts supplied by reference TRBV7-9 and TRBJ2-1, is DTGVSQNPRHKITKRGQNVTFRCDPISEHNRLYWYRQTLGQGPEFLTYFQNEAQLEKSRLLSDRFSAERPKGSFSTLEIQRTEQGDSAMYLCASSSIRGGVTYNEQFFGPGTRLTVL.

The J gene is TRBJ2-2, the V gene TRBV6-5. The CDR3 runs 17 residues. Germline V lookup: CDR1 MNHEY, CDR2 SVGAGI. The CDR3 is CASSYSAHFANTGELFF.

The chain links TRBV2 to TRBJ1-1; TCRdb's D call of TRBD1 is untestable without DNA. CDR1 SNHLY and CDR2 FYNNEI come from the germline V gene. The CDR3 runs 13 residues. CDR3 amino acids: CASKFDSNTEAFF. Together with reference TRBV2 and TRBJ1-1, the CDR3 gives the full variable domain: EPEVTQTPSHQVTQMGQEVILRCVPISNHLYFYWYRQILGQKVEFLVSFYNNEISEKSEIFDDQFSVERPDGSNFTLKIRSTKLEDSAMYFCASKFDSNTEAFFGQGTRLTVV.

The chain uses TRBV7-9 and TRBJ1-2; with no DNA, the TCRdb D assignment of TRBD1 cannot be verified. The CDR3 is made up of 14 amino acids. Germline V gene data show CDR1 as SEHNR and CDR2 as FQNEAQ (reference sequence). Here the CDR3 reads CASSPLTGVGGYTF. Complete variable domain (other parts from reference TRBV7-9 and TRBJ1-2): DTGVSQNPRHKITKRGQNVTFRCDPISEHNRLYWYRQTLGQGPEFLTYFQNEAQLEKSRLLSDRFSAERPKGSFSTLEIQRTEQGDSAMYLCASSPLTGVGGYTFGSGTRLTVV.

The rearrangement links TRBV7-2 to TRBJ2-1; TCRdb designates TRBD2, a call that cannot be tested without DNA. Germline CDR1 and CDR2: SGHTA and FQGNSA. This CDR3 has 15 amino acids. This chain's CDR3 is CASSWTSGRGNEQFF.

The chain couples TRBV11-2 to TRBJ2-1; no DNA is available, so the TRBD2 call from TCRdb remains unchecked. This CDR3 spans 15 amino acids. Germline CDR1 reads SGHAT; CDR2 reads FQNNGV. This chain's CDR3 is CASSLGTSLHNEQFF.

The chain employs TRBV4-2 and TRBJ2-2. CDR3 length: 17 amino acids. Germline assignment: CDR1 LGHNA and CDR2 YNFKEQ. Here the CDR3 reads CASSQVLWRGGTGELFF.

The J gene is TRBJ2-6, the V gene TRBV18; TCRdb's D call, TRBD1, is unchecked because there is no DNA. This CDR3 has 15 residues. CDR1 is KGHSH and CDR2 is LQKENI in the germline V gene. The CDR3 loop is CASSFTGTGANVLTF. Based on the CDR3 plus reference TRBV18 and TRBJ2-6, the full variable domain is NAGVMQNPRHLVRRRGQEARLRCSPMKGHSHVYWYRQLPEEGLKFMVYLQKENIIDESGMPKERFSAEFPKEGPSILRIQQVVRGDSAAYFCASSFTGTGANVLTFGAGSRLTVL.

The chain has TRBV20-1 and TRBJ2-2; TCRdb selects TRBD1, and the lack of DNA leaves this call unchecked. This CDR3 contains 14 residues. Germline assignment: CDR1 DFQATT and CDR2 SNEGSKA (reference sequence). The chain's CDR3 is CSARTRGNTGELFF.

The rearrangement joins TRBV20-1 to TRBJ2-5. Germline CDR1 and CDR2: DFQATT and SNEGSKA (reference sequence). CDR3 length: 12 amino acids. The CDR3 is CSASQYQETQYF.

This chain's CDR3 is CASSLGPPGTGELFF. The chain links TRBV7-2 to TRBJ2-2; absent DNA, TCRdb's TRBD2 call cannot be checked. The germline gives CDR1 SGHTA, CDR2 FQGNSA. The CDR3 is 15 amino acids.

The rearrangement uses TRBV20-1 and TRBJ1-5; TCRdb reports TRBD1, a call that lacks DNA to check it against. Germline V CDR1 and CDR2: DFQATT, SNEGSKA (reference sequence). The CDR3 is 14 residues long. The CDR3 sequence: CSARDTGINQPQHF.

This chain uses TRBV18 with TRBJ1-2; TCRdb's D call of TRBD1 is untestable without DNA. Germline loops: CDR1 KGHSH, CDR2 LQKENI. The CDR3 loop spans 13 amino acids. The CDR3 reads CASSRGEGDGYTF.

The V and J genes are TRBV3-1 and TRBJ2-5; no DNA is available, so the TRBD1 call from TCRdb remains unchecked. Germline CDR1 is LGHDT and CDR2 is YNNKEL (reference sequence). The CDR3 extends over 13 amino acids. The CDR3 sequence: CASSHRGKETQYF.

CDR3 protein: CASSQDLGRGTYEQYF. J is TRBJ2-7 and V is TRBV14; the TCRdb D gene call, TRBD1, has no DNA to confirm it. The CDR3 totals 16 residues. The germline gives CDR1 SGHDN, CDR2 FVKESK.

CDR3 amino acids: CASRTGTGFSSGELFF. V is TRBV19 and J is TRBJ2-2; TCRdb outputs TRBD1, but without DNA this stays unchecked. Germline-derived CDR1 and CDR2 are LNHDA and SQIVND (reference sequence). The CDR3 sequence is 16 residues long.

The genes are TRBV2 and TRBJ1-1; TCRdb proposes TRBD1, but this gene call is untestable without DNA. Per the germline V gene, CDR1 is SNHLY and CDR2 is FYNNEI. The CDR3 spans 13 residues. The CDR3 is CASEGQVNTEAFF.